These T cell receptor beta chains were read from a single sample in a study of patients and donors after allogeneic stem cell transplantation. TCRdb called the RT-PCR reads again in MiXCR, with one record for every CDR3 protein. The sample records about 230,000 distinct CDR3 sequences, 13% to 15% being singletons. Sequenced material: blood, either unsorted or a sorted T cell fraction (not recorded which). These receptors came from a human donor who was either an allogeneic HSCT recipient or a stem cell or donor lymphocyte infusion donor (not recorded which). It is not recorded whose cells these are; they may come from a transplant donor. Both conserved end residues are part of each CDR3. Each record gives: clone size, D gene, J gene, V gene, CDR3 DNA, CDR3 protein. D genes are given only for firm matches. Clone size is shown for a subset of rows, as once, few, many or a class of expanded clone.

few NA TRBJ2-3 TRBV5-1 TGCGCCAGCAGCGCCGGGGGGCCGATGGCAGATACGCAGTATTTT CASSAGGPMADTQYF
once NA TRBJ2-7 TRBV3-1 TGTGCCAGCAGCCCGAGGGCGGGGTTCAACGAGCAGTACTTC CASSPRAGFNEQYF
NA TRBD1 TRBJ1-5 TRBV27 TGTGCCAGCAGTCGTATCGGGACAGGGGACCAGCCCCAGCATTTT CASSRIGTGDQPQHF
many NA TRBJ1-2 TRBV18 TGTGCCAGCTCACCACGGATTTGGCAAGGCTACACCTTC CASSPRIWQGYTF
few NA TRBJ2-5 TRBV7-9 TGTGCCAGCAGCTCCCGGACCGGGGGCCAAGAGACCCAGTACTTC CASSSRTGGQETQYF
many TRBD2 TRBJ2-3 TRBV20-1 TGCAGTGCTAGATGGACTAGCGGGGGGAGAGATACGCAGTATTTT CSARWTSGGRDTQYF
NA TRBD1 TRBJ1-5 TRBV5-6 TGTGCCAGCAGCCTGACAGGGTCTGTGCCCCAGCATTTT CASSLTGSVPQHF
many TRBD1 TRBJ1-1 TRBV30 TGTGCCTCTCCGGGACAGGGGAACACTGAAGCTTTCTTT CASPGQGNTEAFF
many NA TRBJ2-3 TRBV20-1 TGCAGTGCTAGATCGGGCAGTAGCACAGATACGCAGTATTTT CSARSGSSTDTQYF
NA TRBD1 TRBJ2-1 TRBV6-5 TGTGCCAGCAGTTACGGCCCCGGGACAGTCAACAATGAGCAGTTCTTC CASSYGPGTVNNEQFF
NA NA TRBJ1-2 TRBV30 TGTGCCTGGACCCAGGACTACTATGGCTACACCTTC CAWTQDYYGYTF
few NA TRBJ1-1 TRBV12-3/TRBV12-4 TGTGCCAGCAGTCCAAGGGGAGGGGGGGACACTGAAGCTTTCTTT CASSPRGGGDTEAFF
NA NA TRBJ1-5 TRBV6-1 TGTGCCAGCAGTAACGCGGGCCCCGGAGCCGAGCAGCCCCAGCATTTT CASSNAGPGAEQPQHF
NA TRBD1 TRBJ2-4 TRBV9 TGTGCCAGCAGCAGTCAGGGGGCGTCTGCCAAAAACATTCAGTACTTC CASSSQGASAKNIQYF
few TRBD1 TRBJ1-5 TRBV6-1 TGTGCCAGCACCGCCGGGACAGGGACTCAGCCCCAGCATTTT CASTAGTGTQPQHF
NA NA TRBJ1-3 TRBV6-5 TGTGCCAGCAGTTACGATCTGGGAAACACCATATATTTT CASSYDLGNTIYF
NA TRBD2 TRBJ2-3 TRBV19 TGTGCCAGTAGTTCTGGACTAGCGGGGGACCGCACAGATACGCAGTATTTT CASSSGLAGDRTDTQYF
few NA TRBJ2-2 TRBV9 TGTGCCAGCAGCGTACGCTGGGACACCGGGGAGCTGTTTTTT CASSVRWDTGELFF
NA TRBD2 TRBJ2-7 TRBV6-1 TGTGCCAGCAGTGGTGGGACTAGCGGGGCGGGGGAGCAGTACTTC CASSGGTSGAGEQYF
NA TRBD1 TRBJ2-7 TRBV25-1 TGTGCCAGCAGCGACCCCGGGACAGCGTACTACGAGCAGTACTTC CASSDPGTAYYEQYF
few TRBD1 TRBJ1-1 TRBV20-1 TGCAGTGCTACCGACCCACAGGGGCGGCACACTGAAGCTTTCTTT CSATDPQGRHTEAFF
NA TRBD2 TRBJ2-7 TRBV3-1 TGTGCCAGCAGCCCACTCAGCGGGGGCGGCGAGCAGTACTTC CASSPLSGGGEQYF
NA TRBD1 TRBJ1-4 TRBV7-9 TGTGCCAGCAGCACAAGACAGGGAAAGGAAGAAAAACTGTTTTTT CASSTRQGKEEKLFF
few NA TRBJ2-1 TRBV4-2 TGTGCCAGCAGCCAAGATCCGGACAATGAGCAGTTCTTC CASSQDPDNEQFF
many NA TRBJ1-5 TRBV18 TGTGCCAGCTCAAACAGCAATCAGCCCCAGCATTTT CASSNSNQPQHF
NA NA TRBJ2-5 TRBV20-1 TGCAGTGCTAGAGACATCCTTAGGCCTTTAGAGACCCAGTACTTC CSARDILRPLETQYF
NA TRBD1 TRBJ1-1 TRBV7-2 TGTGCCAGCAGCTTTGACAGGGGAGCTTTCTTT CASSFDRGAFF
NA NA TRBJ1-6 TRBV6-1 TGTGCCAGCAGCAGAGGGACAAACACGGGGTCACCCCTCCGCTTT CASSRGTNTGSPLRF
few NA TRBJ1-1 TRBV5-5 TGTGCCAGCAGCCAATTACAGGGCCTGGCCACTGAAGCTTTCTTT CASSQLQGLATEAFF
few TRBD2 TRBJ2-2 TRBV5-1 TGCGCCAGCAGCTCCTTGAGCGGGGGGGCAGGTCGTATAACCGGGGAGCTGTTTTTT CASSSLSGGAGRITGELFF
many NA TRBJ2-1 TRBV5-1 TGCGCCAGCCGACGCCGGACAGAGCAGTTCTTC CASRRRTEQFF
many TRBD2 TRBJ2-2 TRBV6-1 TGTGCCAGCACCCGACTAGCGGGCAACACCGGGGAGCTGTTTTTT CASTRLAGNTGELFF
NA TRBD2 TRBJ2-3 TRBV9 TGTGCCAGCAGCGTAATTAGCGGGAACACAGATACGCAGTATTTT CASSVISGNTDTQYF
many TRBD1 TRBJ2-7 TRBV18 TGTGCCAGCTCACCAGTACAGGGGCCCTCCTACGAGCAGTACTTC CASSPVQGPSYEQYF
NA NA TRBJ2-1 TRBV6-1 TGTGCCAGCAGCCGCGCCGGGACTGAGGGCCACAATGAGCAGTTCTTC CASSRAGTEGHNEQFF
NA TRBD1 TRBJ2-3 TRBV4-1 TGCGCCAGCAGCCAACAGGACAGGCGCACAGATACGCAGTATTTT CASSQQDRRTDTQYF
few NA TRBJ1-4 TRBV21-1 TGTGCCAGCAGCAAATGGGGGGTCACTGAAAAACTGTTTTTT CASSKWGVTEKLFF
many TRBD2 TRBJ2-5 TRBV20-1 TGCAGTGGATCTAGCGGGAGAAGGGAGACCCAGTACTTC CSGSSGRRETQYF
NA NA TRBJ2-1 TRBV21-1 TGTGCCAGCAGCGTCTTCCAAGGGGTATATGAGCAGTTCTTC CASSVFQGVYEQFF
few NA TRBJ1-3 TRBV5-6 TGTGCCAGCAGCATCTCAGGGTTCGAAGACTCTGGAAACACCATATATTTT CASSISGFEDSGNTIYF
once TRBD1 TRBJ2-1 TRBV5-6 TGTGCCAGCAGCATCGGGACAGGGTTGGGTGAGCAGTTCTTC CASSIGTGLGEQFF
few TRBD2 TRBJ2-3 TRBV11-2 TGTGCCAGCAGCTTAGATCCCGGACAACCTGCGGGAGGGCGGGGCACAGATACGCAGTATTTT CASSLDPGQPAGGRGTDTQYF
NA NA TRBJ1-5 TRBV6-1 TGTGCCAGCAGTGAAGGAGGGGGGGGGGCACAAAATAGCAATCAGCCCCAGCATTTT CASSEGGGGAQNSNQPQHF
few NA TRBJ1-4 TRBV6-1 TGTGCCAGCAGTGGCGGGGTCATAGGTGAAAAACTGTTTTTT CASSGGVIGEKLFF
NA NA TRBJ2-7 TRBV12-3/TRBV12-4 TGTGCCAGCAGCCTCTTCGGAGCTTCCTACGAGCAGTACTTC CASSLFGASYEQYF
NA NA TRBJ2-4 TRBV7-9 TGTGCCAGCAGCTTAGAGGGGGGAGGGGGCAAAAACATTCAGTACTTC CASSLEGGGGKNIQYF
few NA TRBJ2-1 TRBV30 TGTGCCTGGAGTACCCATGGGGGACCGCAGTTCTTC CAWSTHGGPQFF
many NA TRBJ2-3 TRBV5-1 TGCGCCAGCAGCTTGGAGGCAGACACAGATACGCAGTATTTT CASSLEADTDTQYF
NA NA TRBJ2-2 TRBV7-9 TGTGCCAGCAGCCCTGGGAGTAATCGGAACACCGGGGAGCTGTTTTTT CASSPGSNRNTGELFF
NA NA TRBJ1-3 TRBV20-1 TGCAGTGCTAGAGAAGAACCGACGGGCACCATATATTTT CSAREEPTGTIYF
NA NA TRBJ1-1 TRBV5-1 TGCGCCAACAGCTCAGGGAATAGGGCTTCTGAAGCTTTCTTT CANSSGNRASEAFF
NA NA TRBJ2-2 TRBV12-3/TRBV12-4 TGTGCCAGCAGTCAGGACCATTGGACCGGGGAGCTGTTTTTT CASSQDHWTGELFF
few NA TRBJ1-2 TRBV20-1 TGCAGTGCCCCAAGCTGGGGGTACAACTATGGCTACACCTTC CSAPSWGYNYGYTF
few TRBD2 TRBJ2-1 TRBV20-1 TGCAGTGCTAGAGATAGCGCGGGAGGCTTCAATGAGCAGTTCTTC CSARDSAGGFNEQFF